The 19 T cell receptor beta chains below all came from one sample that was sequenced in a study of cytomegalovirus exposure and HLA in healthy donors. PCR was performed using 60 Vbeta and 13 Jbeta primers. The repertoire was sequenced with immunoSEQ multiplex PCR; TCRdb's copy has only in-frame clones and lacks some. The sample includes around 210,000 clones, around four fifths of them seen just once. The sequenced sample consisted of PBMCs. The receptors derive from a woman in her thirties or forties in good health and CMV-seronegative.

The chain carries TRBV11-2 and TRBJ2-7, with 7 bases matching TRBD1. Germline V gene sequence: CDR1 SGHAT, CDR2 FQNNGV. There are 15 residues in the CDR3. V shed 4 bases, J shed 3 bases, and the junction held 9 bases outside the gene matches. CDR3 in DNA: TGTGCCAGCAGCTCATACGGGACAGAGAGCTACGAGCAGTACTTC. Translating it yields CASSSYGTESYEQYF.

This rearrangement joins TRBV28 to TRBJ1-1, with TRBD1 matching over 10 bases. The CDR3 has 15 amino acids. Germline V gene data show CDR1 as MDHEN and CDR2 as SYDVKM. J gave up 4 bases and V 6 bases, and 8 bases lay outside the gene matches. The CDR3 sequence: CASSLDRGRSTEAFF. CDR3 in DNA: TGTGCCAGCAGCTTAGACAGGGGGCGGAGCACTGAAGCTTTCTTT.

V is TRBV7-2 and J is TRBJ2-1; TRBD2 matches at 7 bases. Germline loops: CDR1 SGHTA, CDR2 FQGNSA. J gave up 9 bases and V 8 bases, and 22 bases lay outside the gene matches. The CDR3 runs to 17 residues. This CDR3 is CASRRINTGGPWGEQFF. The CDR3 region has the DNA TGTGCCAGCCGCCGAATCAATACGGGAGGTCCCTGGGGTGAGCAGTTCTTC. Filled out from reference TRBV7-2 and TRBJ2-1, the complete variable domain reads GAGVSQSPSNKVTEKGKDVELRCDPISGHTALYWYRQSLGQGLEFLIYFQGNSAPDKSGLPSDRFSAERTGGSVSTLTIQRTQQEDSAVYLCASRRINTGGPWGEQFFGPGTRLTVL.

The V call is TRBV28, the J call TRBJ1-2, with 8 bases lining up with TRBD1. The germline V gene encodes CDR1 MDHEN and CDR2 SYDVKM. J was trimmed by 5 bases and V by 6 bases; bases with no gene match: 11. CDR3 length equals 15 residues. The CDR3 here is CASRHGPDRAYGYTF. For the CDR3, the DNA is TGTGCCAGCAGACATGGCCCGGACAGGGCATATGGCTACACCTTC.

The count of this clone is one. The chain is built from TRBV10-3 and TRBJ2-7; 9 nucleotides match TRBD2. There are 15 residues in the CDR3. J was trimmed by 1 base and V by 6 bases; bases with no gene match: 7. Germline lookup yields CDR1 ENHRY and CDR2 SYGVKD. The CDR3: CAIREGTSPSYEQYF. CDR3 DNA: TGTGCCATCAGAGAAGGGACTAGCCCGTCCTACGAGCAGTACTTC.

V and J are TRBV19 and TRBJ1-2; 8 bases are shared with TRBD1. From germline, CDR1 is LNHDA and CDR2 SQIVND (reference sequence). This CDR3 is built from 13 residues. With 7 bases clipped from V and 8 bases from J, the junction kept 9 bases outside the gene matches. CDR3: CASTKNRGEGYTF. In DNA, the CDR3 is TGTGCCAGTACCAAAAACAGGGGGGAAGGCTACACCTTC.

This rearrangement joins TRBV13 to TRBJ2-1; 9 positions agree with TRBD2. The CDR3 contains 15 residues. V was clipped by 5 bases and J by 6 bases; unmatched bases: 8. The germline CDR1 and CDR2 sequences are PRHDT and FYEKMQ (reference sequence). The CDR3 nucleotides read TGTGCCAGCAGCGCGGGACTAGCCCCCGCCAATGAGCAGTTCTTC. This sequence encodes CASSAGLAPANEQFF.

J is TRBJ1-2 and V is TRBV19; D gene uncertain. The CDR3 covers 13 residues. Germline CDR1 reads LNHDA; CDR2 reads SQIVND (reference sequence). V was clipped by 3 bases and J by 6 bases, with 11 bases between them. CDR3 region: CASSISDTDGYTF. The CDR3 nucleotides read TGTGCCAGTAGTATCTCCGACACTGATGGCTACACCTTC.

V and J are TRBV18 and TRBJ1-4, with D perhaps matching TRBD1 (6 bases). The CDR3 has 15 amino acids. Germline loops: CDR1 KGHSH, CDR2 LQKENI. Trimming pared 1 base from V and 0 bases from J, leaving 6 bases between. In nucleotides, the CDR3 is TGTGCCAGCTCACCACAGGGGGCAACTAATGAAAAACTGTTTTTT. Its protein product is CASSPQGATNEKLFF.

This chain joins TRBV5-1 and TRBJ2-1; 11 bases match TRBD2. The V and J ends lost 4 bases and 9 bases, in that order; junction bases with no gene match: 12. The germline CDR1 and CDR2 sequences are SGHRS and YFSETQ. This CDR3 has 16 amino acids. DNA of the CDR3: TGCGCCAGCAGCGGGACAACTAGCGGGAGTTCGGGTGAGCAGTTCTTC. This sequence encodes CASSGTTSGSSGEQFF.

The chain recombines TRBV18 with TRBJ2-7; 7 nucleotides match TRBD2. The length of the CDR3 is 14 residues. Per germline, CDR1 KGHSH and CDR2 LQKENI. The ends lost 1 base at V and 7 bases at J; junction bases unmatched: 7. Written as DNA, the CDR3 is TGTGCCAGCTCACCACTTAGGGCTAGCGGAGAGCAGTACTTC. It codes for CASSPLRASGEQYF.

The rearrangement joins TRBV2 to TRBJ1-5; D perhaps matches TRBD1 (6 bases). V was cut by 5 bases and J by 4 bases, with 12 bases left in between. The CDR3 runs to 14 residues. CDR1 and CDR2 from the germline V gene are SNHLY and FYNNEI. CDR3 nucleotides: TGTGCCAGCAGTACCACAGGGAAAAATCAGCCCCAGCATTTT. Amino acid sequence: CASSTTGKNQPQHF.

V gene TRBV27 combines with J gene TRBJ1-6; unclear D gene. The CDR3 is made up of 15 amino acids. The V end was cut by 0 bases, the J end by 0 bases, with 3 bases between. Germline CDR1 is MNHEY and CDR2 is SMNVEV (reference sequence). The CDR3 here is CASSLSSSYNSPLHF. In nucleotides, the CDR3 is TGTGCCAGCAGTTTATCGAGCTCCTATAATTCACCCCTCCACTTT.

The CDR3 nucleotides are TGCAGCGTTGGGGGACAGGGTAGGTACGAGCAGTACTTC. It encodes CSVGGQGRYEQYF. The V gene is TRBV29-1, the J gene TRBJ2-7; TRBD1 agrees at 9 bases. Germline V CDR1 and CDR2: SQVTM, ANQGSEA. V trimming: 4 bases; J trimming: 4 bases; junction bases outside the gene matches: 5. The CDR3 has 13 amino acids.

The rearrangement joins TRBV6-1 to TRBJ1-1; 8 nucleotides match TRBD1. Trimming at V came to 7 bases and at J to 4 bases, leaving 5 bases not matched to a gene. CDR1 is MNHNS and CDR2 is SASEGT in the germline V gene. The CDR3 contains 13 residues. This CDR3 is CASTFGQGTEAFF. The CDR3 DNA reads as TGTGCCAGCACTTTCGGACAGGGCACTGAAGCTTTCTTT.

The CDR3 coding sequence is TGTGCCAGCAGCCTCGACGGGATTAACTACGAGCAGTACTTC. As protein: CASSLDGINYEQYF. The chain links TRBV28 to TRBJ2-7; a weak D match, TRBD2 (5 bases). Germline V gene lookup returns CDR1 MDHEN and CDR2 SYDVKM. V lost 6 bases to trimming and J lost 3 bases, with 15 bases between them. This CDR3 has 14 amino acids.

The CDR3 protein is CASSPQGWGVGTEAFF. In DNA form, the CDR3 reads TGTGCCAGCTCACCACAGGGTTGGGGGGTGGGCACTGAAGCTTTCTTT. The chain employs TRBV18 and TRBJ1-1, with a tentative D call TRBD1 (5 bases). The CDR3 consists of 16 residues. The V end was cut by 1 base, the J end by 4 bases, with 16 bases between. CDR1 KGHSH and CDR2 LQKENI come from the germline V gene.

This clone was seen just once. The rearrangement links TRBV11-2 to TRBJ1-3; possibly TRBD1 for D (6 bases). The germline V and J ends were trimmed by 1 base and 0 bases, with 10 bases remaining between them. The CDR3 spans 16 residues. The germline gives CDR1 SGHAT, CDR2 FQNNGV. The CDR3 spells CASSLGTVSSGNTIYF. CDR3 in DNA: TGTGCCAGCAGCTTAGGGACAGTAAGCTCTGGAAACACCATATATTTT. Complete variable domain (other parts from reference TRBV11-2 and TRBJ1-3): EAGVAQSPRYKIIEKRQSVAFWCNPISGHATLYWYQQILGQGPKLLIQFQNNGVVDDSQLPKDRFSAERLKGVDSTLKIQPAKLEDSAVYLCASSLGTVSSGNTIYFGEGSWLTVV.

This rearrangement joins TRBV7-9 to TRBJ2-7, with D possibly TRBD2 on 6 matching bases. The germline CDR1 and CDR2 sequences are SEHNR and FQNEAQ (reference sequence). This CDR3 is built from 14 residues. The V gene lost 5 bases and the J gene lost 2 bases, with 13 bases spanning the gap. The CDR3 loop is CASSPIGTAYEQYF. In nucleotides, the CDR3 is TGTGCCAGCAGCCCAATAGGGACTGCCTACGAGCAGTACTTC.